This entry concerns a single T cell receptor (beta chain). Germline V gives CDR1 DFQATT, CDR2 SNEGSKA (reference sequence). The CDR3 extends over 14 amino acids. Trimming took off 3 bases at V and 5 bases at J, with 14 bases between the two ends. The data were taken from a study of T cell responses to AZD1222 COVID-19 vaccine. Profiling relied on immunoSEQ multiplex PCR, and the TCRdb table lists in-frame clones only, not all of them. The table shows some 130,000 clones, with approximately 91% occurring only once. The material sequenced was peripheral blood, taken on day 0 of AZD1222 vaccination. V usage is TRBV20-1 and J usage is TRBJ2-1, with D unresolved. This clonotype originated in an adult in good health. The CDR3 spells CSASAGPSHNEQFF. The DNA of the CDR3 is TGCAGTGCTAGTGCCGGGCCGAGCCACAATGAGCAGTTCTTC.